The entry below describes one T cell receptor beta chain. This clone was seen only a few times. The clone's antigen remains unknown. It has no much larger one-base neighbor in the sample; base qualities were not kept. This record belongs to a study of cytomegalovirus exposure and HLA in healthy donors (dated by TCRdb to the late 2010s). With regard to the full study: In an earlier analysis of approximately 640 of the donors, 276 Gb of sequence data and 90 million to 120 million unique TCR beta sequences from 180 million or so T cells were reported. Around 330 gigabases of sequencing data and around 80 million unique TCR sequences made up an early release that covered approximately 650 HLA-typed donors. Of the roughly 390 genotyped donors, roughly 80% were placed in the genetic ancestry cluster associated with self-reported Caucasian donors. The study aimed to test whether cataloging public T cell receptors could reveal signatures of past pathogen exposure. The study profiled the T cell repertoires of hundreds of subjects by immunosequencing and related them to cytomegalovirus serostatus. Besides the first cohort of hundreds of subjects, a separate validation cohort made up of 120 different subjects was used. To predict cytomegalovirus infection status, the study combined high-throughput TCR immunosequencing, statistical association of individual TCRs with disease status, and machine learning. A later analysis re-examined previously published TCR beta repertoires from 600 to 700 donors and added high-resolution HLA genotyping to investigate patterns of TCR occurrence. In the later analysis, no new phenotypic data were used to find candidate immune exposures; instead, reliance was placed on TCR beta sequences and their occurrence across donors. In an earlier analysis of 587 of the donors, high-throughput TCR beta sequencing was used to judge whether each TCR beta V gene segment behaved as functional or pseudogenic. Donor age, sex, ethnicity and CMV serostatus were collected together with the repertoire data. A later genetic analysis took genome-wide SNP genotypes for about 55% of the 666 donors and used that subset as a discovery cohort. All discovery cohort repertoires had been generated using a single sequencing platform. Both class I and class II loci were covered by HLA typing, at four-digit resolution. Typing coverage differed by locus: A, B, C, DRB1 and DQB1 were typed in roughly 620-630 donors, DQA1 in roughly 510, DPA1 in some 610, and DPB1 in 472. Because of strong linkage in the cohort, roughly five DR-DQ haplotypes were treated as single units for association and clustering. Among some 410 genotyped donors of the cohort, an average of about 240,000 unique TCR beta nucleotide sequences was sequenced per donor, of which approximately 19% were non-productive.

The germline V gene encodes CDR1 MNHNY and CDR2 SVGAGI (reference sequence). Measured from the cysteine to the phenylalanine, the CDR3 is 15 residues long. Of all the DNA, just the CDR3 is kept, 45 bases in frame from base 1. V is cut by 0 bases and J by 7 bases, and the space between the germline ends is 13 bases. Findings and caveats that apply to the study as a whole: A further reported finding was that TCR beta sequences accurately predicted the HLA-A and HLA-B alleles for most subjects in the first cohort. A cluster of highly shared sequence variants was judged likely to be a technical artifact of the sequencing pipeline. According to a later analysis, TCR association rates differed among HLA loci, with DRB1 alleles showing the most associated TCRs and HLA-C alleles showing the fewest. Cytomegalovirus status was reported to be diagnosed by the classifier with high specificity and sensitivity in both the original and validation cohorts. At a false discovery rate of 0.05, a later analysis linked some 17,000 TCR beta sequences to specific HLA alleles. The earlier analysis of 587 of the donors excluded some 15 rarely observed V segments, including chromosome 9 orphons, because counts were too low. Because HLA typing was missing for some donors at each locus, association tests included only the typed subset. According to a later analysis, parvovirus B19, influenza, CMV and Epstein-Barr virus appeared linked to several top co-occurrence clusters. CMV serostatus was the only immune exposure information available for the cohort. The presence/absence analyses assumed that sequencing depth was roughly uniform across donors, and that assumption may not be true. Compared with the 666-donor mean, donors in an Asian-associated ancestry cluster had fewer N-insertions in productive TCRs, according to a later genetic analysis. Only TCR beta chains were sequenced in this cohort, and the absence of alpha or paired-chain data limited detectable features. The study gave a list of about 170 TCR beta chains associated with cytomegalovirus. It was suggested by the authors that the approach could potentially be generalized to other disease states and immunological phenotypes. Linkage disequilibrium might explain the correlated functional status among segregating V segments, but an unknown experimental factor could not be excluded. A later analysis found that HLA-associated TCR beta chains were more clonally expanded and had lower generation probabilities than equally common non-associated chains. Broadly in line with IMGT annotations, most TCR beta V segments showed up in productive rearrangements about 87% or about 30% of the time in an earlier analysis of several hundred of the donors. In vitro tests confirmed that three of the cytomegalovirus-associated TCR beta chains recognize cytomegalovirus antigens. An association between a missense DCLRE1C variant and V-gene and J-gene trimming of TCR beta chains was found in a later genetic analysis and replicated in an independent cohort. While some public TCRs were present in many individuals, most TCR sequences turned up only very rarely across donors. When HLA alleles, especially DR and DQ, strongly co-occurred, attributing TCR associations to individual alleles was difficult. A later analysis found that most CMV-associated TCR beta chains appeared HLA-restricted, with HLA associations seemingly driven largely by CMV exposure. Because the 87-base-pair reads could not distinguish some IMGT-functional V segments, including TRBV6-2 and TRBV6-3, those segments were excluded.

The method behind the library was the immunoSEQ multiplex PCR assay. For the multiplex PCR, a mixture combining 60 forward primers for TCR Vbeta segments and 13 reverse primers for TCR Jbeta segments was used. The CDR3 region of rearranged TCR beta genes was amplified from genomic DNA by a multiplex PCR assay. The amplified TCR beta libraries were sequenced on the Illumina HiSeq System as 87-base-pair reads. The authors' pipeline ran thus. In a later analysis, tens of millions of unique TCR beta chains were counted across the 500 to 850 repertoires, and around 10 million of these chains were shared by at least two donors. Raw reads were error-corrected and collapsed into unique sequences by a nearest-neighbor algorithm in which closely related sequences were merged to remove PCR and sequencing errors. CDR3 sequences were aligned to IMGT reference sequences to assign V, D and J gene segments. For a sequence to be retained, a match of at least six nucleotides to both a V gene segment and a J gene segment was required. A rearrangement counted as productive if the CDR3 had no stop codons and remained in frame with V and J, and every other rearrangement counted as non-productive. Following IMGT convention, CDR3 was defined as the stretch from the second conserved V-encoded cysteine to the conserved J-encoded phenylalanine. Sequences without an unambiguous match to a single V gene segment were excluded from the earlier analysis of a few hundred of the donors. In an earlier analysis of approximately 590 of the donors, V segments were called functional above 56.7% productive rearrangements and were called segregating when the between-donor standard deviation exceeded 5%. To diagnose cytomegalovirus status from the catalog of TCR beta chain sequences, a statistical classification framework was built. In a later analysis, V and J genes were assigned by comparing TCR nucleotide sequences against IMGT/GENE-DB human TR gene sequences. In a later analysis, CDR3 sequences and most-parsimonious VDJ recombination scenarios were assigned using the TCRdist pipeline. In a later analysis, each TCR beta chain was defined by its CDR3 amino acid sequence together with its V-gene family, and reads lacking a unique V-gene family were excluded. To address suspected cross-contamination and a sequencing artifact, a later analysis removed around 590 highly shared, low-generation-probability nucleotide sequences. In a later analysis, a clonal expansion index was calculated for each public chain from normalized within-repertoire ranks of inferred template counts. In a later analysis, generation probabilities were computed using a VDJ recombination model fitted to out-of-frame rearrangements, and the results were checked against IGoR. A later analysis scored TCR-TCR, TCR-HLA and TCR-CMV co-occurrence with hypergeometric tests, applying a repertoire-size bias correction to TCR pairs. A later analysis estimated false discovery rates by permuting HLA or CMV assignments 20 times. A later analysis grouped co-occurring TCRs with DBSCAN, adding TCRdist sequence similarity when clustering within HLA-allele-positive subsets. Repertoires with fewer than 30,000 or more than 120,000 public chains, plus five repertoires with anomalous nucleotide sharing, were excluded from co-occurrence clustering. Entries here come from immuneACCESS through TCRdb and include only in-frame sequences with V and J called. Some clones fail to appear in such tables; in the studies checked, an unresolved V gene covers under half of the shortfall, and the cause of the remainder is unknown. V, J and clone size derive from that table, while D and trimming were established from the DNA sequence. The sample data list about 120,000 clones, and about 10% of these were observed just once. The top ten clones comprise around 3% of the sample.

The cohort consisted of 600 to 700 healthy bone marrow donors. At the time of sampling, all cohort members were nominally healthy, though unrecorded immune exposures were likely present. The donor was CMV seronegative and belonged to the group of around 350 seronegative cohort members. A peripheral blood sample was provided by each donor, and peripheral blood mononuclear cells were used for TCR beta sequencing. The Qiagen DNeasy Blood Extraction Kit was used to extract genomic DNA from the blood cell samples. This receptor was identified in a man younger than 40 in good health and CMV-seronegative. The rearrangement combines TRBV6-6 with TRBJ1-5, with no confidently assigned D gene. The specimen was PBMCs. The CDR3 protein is CASSYSNSLRQPQHF. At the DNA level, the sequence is TGTGCCAGCAGTTACTCGAATTCTCTGAGGCAGCCCCAGCATTTT.